The 15 T cell receptor beta chains given below trace back to one sample, sequenced in a study of OX40 agonist ivuxolimab in advanced cancers. Repertoires were generated with immunoSEQ multiplex PCR, while TCRdb's copy carries only in-frame clones and drops some. The sample holds 22,000 or so clones, around 78% seen once. The sample here was CD4+ or CD8+ T cells sorted from blood, taken in a trial of the OX40 agonist ivuxolimab. These receptors all stem from an adult with an advanced solid tumor such as melanoma, head and neck, liver or kidney cancer.

The chain employs TRBV11-2 and TRBJ2-3; D tentatively fits TRBD1 or TRBD2 (5 bases each). The V end was cut by 2 bases, the J end by 3 bases, with 18 bases between. In germline, CDR1 is SGHAT, CDR2 FQNNGV. The CDR3 runs to 17 residues. CDR3 coding DNA: TGTGCCAGCAGCTTAAATAGCGTAGGGGCAGCGACAGATACGCAGTATTTT. It yields the protein CASSLNSVGAATDTQYF.

CDR3 protein: CASSEGSLSYF. CDR3 nucleotides: TGTGCCAGCAGTGAGGGGAGCCTATCGTACTTC. This rearrangement joins TRBV6-1 to TRBJ2-7; tentatively, D is TRBD2 (5 bases). V gave up 3 bases and J gave up 12 bases, with 12 bases separating them. Looked up from germline, CDR1 is MNHNS and CDR2 is SASEGT. This CDR3 has 11 amino acids.

The rearrangement joins TRBV9 to TRBJ1-2; D uncertain. The V and J ends lost 0 bases and 8 bases respectively, with 11 bases between them. Germline V gene sequence: CDR1 SGDLS, CDR2 YYNGEE. The CDR3 length is 13 residues. CDR3 nucleotides: TGTGCCAGCAGCGTAGCTTCCTCGGGAGGCTACACCTTC. This encodes CASSVASSGGYTF. The full variable domain, completed using reference TRBV9 and TRBJ1-2, is DSGVTQTPKHLITATGQRVTLRCSPRSGDLSVYWYQQSLDQGLQFLIQYYNGEERAKGNILERFSAQQFPDLHSELNLSSLELGDSALYFCASSVASSGGYTFGSGTRLTVV.

This clone was seen only a few times. This chain links TRBV2 with TRBJ2-7; 9 bases agree with TRBD2. Germline lookup yields CDR1 SNHLY and CDR2 FYNNEI. The CDR3 is made up of 15 amino acids. V was pared by 5 bases and J by 3 bases, with 8 bases of the junction left unmatched. The CDR3 protein is CASSPRGGLIYEQYF. In DNA, the CDR3 is TGTGCCAGCAGTCCGCGGGGGGGCCTCATCTACGAGCAGTACTTC.

V usage is TRBV6-5 and J usage is TRBJ1-2, with 9 bases that match TRBD1. Germline CDR1 is MNHEY and CDR2 is SVGAGI. The CDR3 has 13 residues. J lost 5 bases, V lost 6 bases, and 4 bases had no gene match. CDR3 sequence reads: CASRPGQGYGYTF. The CDR3 coding sequence is TGTGCCAGCAGACCGGGACAGGGTTATGGCTACACCTTC.

This clone was detected a few times. V and J are TRBV29-1 and TRBJ1-2; TRBD1 matches 7 bases. Looked up from germline, CDR1 is SQVTM and CDR2 is ANQGSEA. The V segment lost 4 bases and the J segment 7 bases; nucleotides outside the gene matches: 3. The CDR3 has 11 residues. Here the CDR3 reads CSVGRTGGYTF. DNA for the CDR3: TGCAGCGTTGGACGGACAGGTGGCTACACCTTC.

The rearrangement links TRBV18 to TRBJ2-3; the D call may be TRBD1 or TRBD2 (5 bases each). The V end was cut by 8 bases, the J end by 1 base, with 13 bases between. The CDR3 covers 14 residues. Germline V gene sequence: CDR1 KGHSH, CDR2 LQKENI. CDR3 protein: CASRTLGGTDTQYF. The CDR3 DNA is TGTGCCAGCCGTACGTTGGGGGGCACAGATACGCAGTATTTT.

The V gene is TRBV6-5, the J gene TRBJ2-5, with 12 bases matching TRBD1. The trim removed 4 bases at V and 7 bases at J, leaving 7 bases unmatched. Germline V gene sequence: CDR1 MNHEY, CDR2 SVGAGI. This CDR3 spans 15 amino acids. The CDR3 loop reads CASSSGTGGVGTQYF. CDR3 bases: TGTGCCAGCAGTTCCGGGACAGGGGGCGTCGGGACCCAGTACTTC.

The V call is TRBV19, the J call TRBJ2-2; D remains unclear. Germline V lookup: CDR1 LNHDA, CDR2 SQIVND (reference sequence). The CDR3 is made up of 13 amino acids. Deletions cut 7 bases from V and 2 bases from J, with 8 bases between. CDR3 coding DNA: TGTGCCAGTACCTCCCTTAACACCGGGGAGCTGTTTTTT. Residues: CASTSLNTGELFF.

The chain uses TRBV6-4 and TRBJ2-3, with 8 nucleotides matching TRBD1. J was trimmed by 5 bases and V by 0 bases; bases with no gene match: 7. The germline gives CDR1 MRHNA, CDR2 SNTAGT. The CDR3 spans 16 residues. The CDR3 sequence: CASSDSAGGAGDTQYF. CDR3 coding DNA: TGTGCCAGCAGTGACTCAGCAGGGGGCGCAGGAGATACGCAGTATTTT.

This clone was picked up one time. The V and J genes are TRBV7-9 and TRBJ2-1, with 8 bases identical to TRBD2. The V segment lost 6 bases and the J segment 1 base; nucleotides outside the gene matches: 8. CDR3 length equals 16 residues. CDR1 is SEHNR and CDR2 is FQNEAQ in the germline V gene (reference sequence). The DNA for the CDR3 is TGTGCCAGCAGAACACTAGCGGAGATATCCTACAATGAGCAGTTCTTC. Translation gives CASRTLAEISYNEQFF.

The rearrangement uses TRBV5-6 and TRBJ1-1; a weak D match, TRBD1 (5 bases). Deletions cut 0 bases from V and 1 base from J, with 7 bases between. This CDR3 is built from 14 residues. Looked up from germline, CDR1 is SGHDT and CDR2 is YYEEEE. CDR3 sequence reads: CASSLGGRNTEAFF. The CDR3 DNA follows: TGTGCCAGCAGCTTGGGGGGCAGGAACACTGAAGCTTTCTTT.

This chain joins TRBV6-6 and TRBJ2-2; possibly TRBD2 for D (5 bases). Trimming left V 7 bases short and J 6 bases short, with 18 bases between. The CDR3 is 15 amino acids. Germline-derived CDR1 and CDR2 are MNHNY and SVGAGI (reference sequence). The CDR3 bases are TGTGCCAGCACATACAACCTGGGAGCATCCGGGGAGCTGTTTTTT. Protein: CASTYNLGASGELFF.

V usage is TRBV30 and J usage is TRBJ2-2, with 12 bases aligning to TRBD2. This CDR3 region has 15 residues. Losses at the gene ends were 4 bases for V and 2 bases for J; bases not matched to a gene: 2. The germline CDR1 and CDR2 sequences are GTSNPN and SVGIG (reference sequence). The DNA of the CDR3 is TGTGCCTGGAAGGGACTAGCGGGTAACACCGGGGAGCTGTTTTTT. Its protein product is CAWKGLAGNTGELFF.

This chain uses TRBV2 with TRBJ1-1; no firm D call. Trimming left V 6 bases short and J 1 base short, with 15 bases between. This CDR3 spans 15 amino acids. CDR1 SNHLY and CDR2 FYNNEI come from the germline V gene. The CDR3, as DNA: TGTGCCAGCAGGGAGGGCCACATACAGAACACTGAAGCTTTCTTT. Residues: CASREGHIQNTEAFF. The variable domain in full, with the rest retrieved from reference TRBV2 and TRBJ1-1, is EPEVTQTPSHQVTQMGQEVILRCVPISNHLYFYWYRQILGQKVEFLVSFYNNEISEKSEIFDDQFSVERPDGSNFTLKIRSTKLEDSAMYFCASREGHIQNTEAFFGQGTRLTVV.